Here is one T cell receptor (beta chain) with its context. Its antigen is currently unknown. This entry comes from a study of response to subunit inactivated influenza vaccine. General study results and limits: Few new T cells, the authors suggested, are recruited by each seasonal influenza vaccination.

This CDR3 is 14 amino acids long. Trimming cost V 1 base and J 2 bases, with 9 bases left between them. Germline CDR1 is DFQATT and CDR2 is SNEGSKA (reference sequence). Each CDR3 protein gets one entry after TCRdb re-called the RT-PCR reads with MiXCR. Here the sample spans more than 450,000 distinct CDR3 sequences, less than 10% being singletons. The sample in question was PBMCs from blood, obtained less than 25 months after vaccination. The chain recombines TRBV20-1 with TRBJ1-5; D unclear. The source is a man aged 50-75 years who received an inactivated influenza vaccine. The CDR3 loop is CSARAGSGNQPQHF. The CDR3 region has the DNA TGCAGTGCTAGAGCGGGGAGCGGCAATCAGCCCCAGCATTTT.